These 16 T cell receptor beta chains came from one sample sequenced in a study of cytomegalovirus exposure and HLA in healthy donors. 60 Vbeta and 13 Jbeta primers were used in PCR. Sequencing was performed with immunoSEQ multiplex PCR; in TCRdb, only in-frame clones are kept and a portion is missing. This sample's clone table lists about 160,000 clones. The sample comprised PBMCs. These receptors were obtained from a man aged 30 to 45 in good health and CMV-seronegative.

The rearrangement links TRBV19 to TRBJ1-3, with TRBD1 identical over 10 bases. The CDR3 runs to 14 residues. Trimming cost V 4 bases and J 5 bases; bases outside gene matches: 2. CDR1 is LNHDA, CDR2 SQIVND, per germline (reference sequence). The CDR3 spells CASSTDRGRNTIYF. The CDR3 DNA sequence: TGTGCCAGTAGTACGGACAGGGGGAGAAACACCATATATTTT.

CDR3 sequence reads: CASSYRLGLSQETQYF. The CDR3 DNA reads TGTGCCAGCAGCTATCGACTTGGTCTGAGCCAAGAGACCCAGTACTTC. The V call is TRBV11-2, the J call TRBJ2-5; D is unresolved. CDR3 length: 16 residues. Germline V gene data show CDR1 as SGHAT and CDR2 as FQNNGV. V gave up 4 bases and J gave up 1 base, with 16 bases separating them.

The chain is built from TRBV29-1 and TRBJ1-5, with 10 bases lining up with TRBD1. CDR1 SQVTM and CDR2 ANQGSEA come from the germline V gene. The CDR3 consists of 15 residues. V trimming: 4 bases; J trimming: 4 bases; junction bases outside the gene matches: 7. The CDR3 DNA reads TGCAGCGTTGGGGGGGGACAGGGGATGAATCAGCCCCAGCATTTT. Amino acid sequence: CSVGGGQGMNQPQHF. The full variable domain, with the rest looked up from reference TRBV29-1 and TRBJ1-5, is SAVISQKPSRDICQRGTSLTIQCQVDSQVTMMFWYRQQPGQSLTLIATANQGSEATYESGFVIDKFPISRPNLTFSTLTVSNMSPEDSSIYLCSVGGGQGMNQPQHFGDGTRLSIL.

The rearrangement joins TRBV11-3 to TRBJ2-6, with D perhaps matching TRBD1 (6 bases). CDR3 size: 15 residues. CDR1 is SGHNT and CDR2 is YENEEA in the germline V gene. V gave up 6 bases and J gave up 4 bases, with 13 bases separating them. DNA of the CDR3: TGTGCCAGCAGTTCGGGACACTCAGGGGCCAACGTCCTGACTTTC. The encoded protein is CASSSGHSGANVLTF. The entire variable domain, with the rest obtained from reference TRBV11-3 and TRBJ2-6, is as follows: EAGVVQSPRYKIIEKKQPVAFWCNPISGHNTLYWYLQNLGQGPELLIRYENEEAVDDSQLPKDRFSAERLKGVDSTLKIQPAELGDSAVYLCASSSGHSGANVLTFGAGSRLTVL.

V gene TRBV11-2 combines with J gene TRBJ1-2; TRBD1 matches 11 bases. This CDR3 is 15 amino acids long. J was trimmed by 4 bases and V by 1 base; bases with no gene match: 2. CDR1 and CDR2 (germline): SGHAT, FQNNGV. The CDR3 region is CASSLGTGGGYGYTF. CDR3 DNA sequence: TGTGCCAGCAGCTTAGGGACAGGGGGCGGCTATGGCTACACCTTC.

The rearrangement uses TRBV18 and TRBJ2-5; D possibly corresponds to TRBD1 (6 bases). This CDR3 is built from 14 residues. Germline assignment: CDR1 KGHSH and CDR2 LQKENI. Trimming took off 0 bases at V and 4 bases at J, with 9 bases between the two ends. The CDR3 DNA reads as TGTGCCAGCTCACCACCCCAGGGGCGAGAGACCCAGTACTTC. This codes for CASSPPQGRETQYF.

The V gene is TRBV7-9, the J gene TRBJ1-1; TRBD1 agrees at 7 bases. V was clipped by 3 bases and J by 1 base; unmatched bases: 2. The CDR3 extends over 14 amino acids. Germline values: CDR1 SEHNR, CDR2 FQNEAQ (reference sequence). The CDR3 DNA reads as TGTGCCAGCAGCTTGGGACAGAAGAACACTGAAGCTTTCTTT. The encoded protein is CASSLGQKNTEAFF. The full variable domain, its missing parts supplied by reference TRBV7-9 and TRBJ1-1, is DTGVSQNPRHKITKRGQNVTFRCDPISEHNRLYWYRQTLGQGPEFLTYFQNEAQLEKSRLLSDRFSAERPKGSFSTLEIQRTEQGDSAMYLCASSLGQKNTEAFFGQGTRLTVV.

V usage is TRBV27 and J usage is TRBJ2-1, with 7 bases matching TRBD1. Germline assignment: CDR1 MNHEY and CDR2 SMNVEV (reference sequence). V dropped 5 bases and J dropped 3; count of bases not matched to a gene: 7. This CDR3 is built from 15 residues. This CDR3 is CASSLATGYYNEQFF. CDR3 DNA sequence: TGTGCCAGCAGTCTGGCGACAGGGTACTACAATGAGCAGTTCTTC.

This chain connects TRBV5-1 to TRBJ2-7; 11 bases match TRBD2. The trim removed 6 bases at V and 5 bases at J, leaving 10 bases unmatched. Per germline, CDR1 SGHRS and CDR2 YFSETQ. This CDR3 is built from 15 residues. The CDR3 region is CASMLAGGPLDEQYF. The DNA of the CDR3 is TGCGCCAGCATGTTAGCGGGAGGGCCCTTGGACGAGCAGTACTTC.

The CDR3 spells CASSSGSFSEQFF. The CDR3 coding sequence is TGTGCCAGTAGCTCGGGGTCTTTTAGTGAGCAGTTCTTC. The J gene is TRBJ2-1, the V gene TRBV19, with D possibly matching TRBD2 (5 bases). Trimming took off 6 bases at V and 9 bases at J, with 15 bases between the two ends. Looked up from germline, CDR1 is LNHDA and CDR2 is SQIVND (reference sequence). The CDR3 is 13 residues long.

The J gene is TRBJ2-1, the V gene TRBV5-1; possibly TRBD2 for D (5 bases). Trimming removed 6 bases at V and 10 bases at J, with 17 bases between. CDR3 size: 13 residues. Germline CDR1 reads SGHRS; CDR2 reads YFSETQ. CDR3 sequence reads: CASTSAVGHEQFF. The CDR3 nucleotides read TGCGCCAGCACCTCAGCGGTGGGCCACGAGCAGTTCTTC.

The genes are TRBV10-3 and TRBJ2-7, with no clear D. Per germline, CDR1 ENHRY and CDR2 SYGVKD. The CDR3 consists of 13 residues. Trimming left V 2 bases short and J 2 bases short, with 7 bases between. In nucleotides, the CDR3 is TGTGCCATCAGTGAGGGGCCTACCTACGAGCAGTACTTC. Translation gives CAISEGPTYEQYF.

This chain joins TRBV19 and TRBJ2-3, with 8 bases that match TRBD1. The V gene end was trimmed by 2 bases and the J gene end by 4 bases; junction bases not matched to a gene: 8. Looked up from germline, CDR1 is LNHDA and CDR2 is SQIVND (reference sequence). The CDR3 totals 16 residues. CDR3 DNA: TGTGCCAGTAGTATACGTAGCCCGACAGGGGCAGATACGCAGTATTTT. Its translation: CASSIRSPTGADTQYF.

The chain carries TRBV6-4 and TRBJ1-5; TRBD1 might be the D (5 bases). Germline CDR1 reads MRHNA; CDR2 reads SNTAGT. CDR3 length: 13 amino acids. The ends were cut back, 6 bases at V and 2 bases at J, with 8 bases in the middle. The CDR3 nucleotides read TGTGCCAGCAGCAGGGAGGGCAATCAGCCCCAGCATTTT. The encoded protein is CASSREGNQPQHF.

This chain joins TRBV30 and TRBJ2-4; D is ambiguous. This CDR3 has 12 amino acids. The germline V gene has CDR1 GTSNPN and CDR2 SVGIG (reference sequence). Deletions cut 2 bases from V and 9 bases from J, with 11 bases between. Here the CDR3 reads CAWSSDPGIQYF. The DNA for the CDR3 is TGTGCCTGGAGTTCCGATCCGGGCATTCAGTACTTC.

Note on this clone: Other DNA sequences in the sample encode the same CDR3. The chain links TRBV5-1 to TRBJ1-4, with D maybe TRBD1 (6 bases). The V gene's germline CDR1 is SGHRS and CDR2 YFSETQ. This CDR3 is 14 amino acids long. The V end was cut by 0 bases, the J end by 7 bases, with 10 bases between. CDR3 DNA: TGCGCCAGCAGCTTGGGCGGGGGCGGTGAAAAACTGTTTTTT. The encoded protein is CASSLGGGGEKLFF. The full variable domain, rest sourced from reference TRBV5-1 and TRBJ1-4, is KAGVTQTPRYLIKTRGQQVTLSCSPISGHRSVSWYQQTPGQGLQFLFEYFSETQRNKGNFPGRFSGRQFSNSRSEMNVSTLELGDSALYLCASSLGGGGEKLFFGSGTQLSVL.